This T cell receptor (beta chain) is from a study of T cells after yellow fever vaccination. Germline assignment: CDR1 SGHAT and CDR2 FQDESV (reference sequence). V shed 5 bases and J 3 bases; nucleotides not matched to a gene: 8. This CDR3 region has 17 residues. This clonotype was detected a few times. For TCR, cDNA came from 5'RACE template switching, which added a universal primer site and UMIs. MiXCR was run by TCRdb on the 5' RACE reads, yielding one entry per CDR3 protein. The sample includes 78,000 or so distinct CDR3 sequences, more than 5.5% seen only once; the top ten take about 27%. Sequencing used CD8+ T cells sorted from PBMCs, obtained 9 to 11 days after the first yellow fever vaccination. The J gene is TRBJ2-3, the V gene TRBV11-1; the match to TRBD2 covers 13 bases. This clonotype originated in a man younger than 35 who received the YFV17D yellow fever vaccine. CDR3 region: CASSRSTSGGKTDTQYF. CDR3 coding DNA: TGTGCCAGCAGCCGATCGACTAGCGGGGGGAAGACAGATACGCAGTATTTT.